Presented here are 14 T cell receptor beta chains from one specimen sequenced in a study of T cells in Graves' hyperthyroidism and ophthalmopathy. The TCR beta CDR3 regions underwent amplification using RNA transcripts as the source. First-round RT-PCR of the TCR CDR3 relied on the HTBI primer set. TCRdb processed the multiplex PCR reads anew with MiXCR; each CDR3 protein has one entry. The sample lists some 350,000 distinct CDR3 sequences, roughly 19% occurring once. The sequenced sample was blood. Source of these receptors: a woman aged 18 to 35 with Graves' hyperthyroidism.

Ten or more counts support this clonotype. The gene calls are TRBV9 and TRBJ2-7, with no clear D. This CDR3 comprises 14 residues. Looked up from germline, CDR1 is SGDLS and CDR2 is YYNGEE. With 2 bases removed from V and 0 bases from J, the gap between germline ends came to 9 bases. CDR3 loop: CASSVSSSSYEQYF. The CDR3 DNA is TGTGCCAGCAGCGTTAGTTCTAGCTCCTACGAGCAGTACTTC.

This clonotype was recorded at least ten times. This chain joins TRBV12-3 or TRBV12-4 and TRBJ1-1, with a possible D match to TRBD1 (6 bases). The CDR3 is made up of 16 amino acids. The V end lost 5 bases, the J end lost 0 bases, and 16 bases lay between the germline ends. The CDR3 spells CASSPGAGRMNTEAFF. The CDR3 DNA follows: TGTGCCAGCAGTCCGGGGGCAGGGCGAATGAACACTGAAGCTTTCTTT.

This clonotype was seen a handful of times. The rearrangement uses TRBV5-1 and TRBJ1-5, with 8 bases fitting TRBD1. The ends lost 5 bases at V and 7 bases at J; junction bases unmatched: 5. The CDR3 totals 13 residues. The V gene's germline CDR1 is SGHRS and CDR2 YFSETQ. This CDR3 reads CASRTGEEQPQHF. The CDR3 region has the DNA TGCGCCAGCAGGACAGGGGAGGAGCAGCCCCAGCATTTT.

Comments on this clonotype: It is likely a read error, because the conserved phenylalanine at the end of the CDR3 is missing. The rearrangement joins TRBV29-1 to TRBJ1-1; D remains ambiguous. Germline lookup yields CDR1 SQVTM and CDR2 ANQGSEA. CDR3 length: 13 amino acids. V lost 2 bases and J lost 3, with 10 bases in between. The CDR3 coding sequence is TGCAGCGTTGAACAGCCTATTTACACTGAAGCTTTCGTT. Protein sequence: CSVEQPIYTEAFV.

Remarks on this clonotype: As the CDR3 is not closed by the conserved phenylalanine or tryptophan, this likely results from a read error. V is TRBV6-5 and J is TRBJ1-2; 8 bases are shared with TRBD1. J was trimmed by 4 bases and V by 0 bases; bases with no gene match: 4. CDR3 length equals 15 residues. The V gene's germline CDR1 is MNHEY and CDR2 SVGAGI. The CDR3 DNA follows: TGTGCCAGCAGTTACTCGACAGGGGAGGCCTATGGCTACACCGTC. It translates to CASSYSTGEAYGYTV.

CDR3 coding DNA: TGCAGCGTTTGGGACACTGAAGCTTTCTTT. It translates to CSVWDTEAFF. This rearrangement joins TRBV29-1 to TRBJ1-1, with D unresolved. V lost 5 bases and J 3 bases, leaving 4 bases between the germline ends. CDR3 size: 10 residues. Germline CDR1 SQVTM, CDR2 ANQGSEA.

The chain uses TRBV2 and TRBJ2-7, with D unresolved. The germline V and J ends were trimmed by 8 bases and 3 bases, with 11 bases remaining between them. The V gene's germline CDR1 is SNHLY and CDR2 FYNNEI. The CDR3 has 12 residues. Here the CDR3 DNA reads TGTGCCAGCGCCAATGAGTTCTACGAGCAGTACTTC. It translates to CASANEFYEQYF.

This clonotype has ten or more counts. The J gene is TRBJ2-7, the V gene TRBV27, with D possibly TRBD1 on 5 matching bases. The CDR3 sequence is 13 residues long. V was shortened by 6 bases and J by 3 bases, with 12 bases between the two germline ends. Germline V gene sequence: CDR1 MNHEY, CDR2 SMNVEV (reference sequence). CDR3 in amino acids: CASSRFQGYEQYF. The CDR3 DNA is TGTGCCAGCAGCCGTTTTCAGGGCTACGAGCAGTACTTC.

In its sample, this clonotype was seen many times. The chain joins TRBV12-3 or TRBV12-4 to TRBJ2-5; TRBD1 agrees at 8 bases. This CDR3 contains 15 residues. The J segment lost 4 bases and the V segment lost 5 bases, leaving 9 bases of the junction unmatched. The CDR3 is CASSADRASLETQYF. The CDR3 region has the DNA TGTGCCAGCAGTGCGGACAGGGCATCATTAGAGACCCAGTACTTC.

This clonotype has at least ten counts. This chain links TRBV7-3 with TRBJ2-2; D is unresolved. The V end was cut by 5 bases, the J end by 7 bases, with 14 bases between. CDR3 length equals 14 residues. In germline, CDR1 is SGHTA, CDR2 FQGTGA. Here the CDR3 DNA reads TGTGCCAGCAGCCCGCGCCCCATGGGCGGGGAGCTGTTTTTT. It codes for CASSPRPMGGELFF.

The V gene is TRBV30, the J gene TRBJ2-3; either TRBD1 or TRBD2 may supply D (5 bases each). The CDR3 totals 12 residues. Looked up from germline, CDR1 is GTSNPN and CDR2 is SVGIG (reference sequence). V shed 3 bases and J shed 4 bases, with 8 bases lying between them. The DNA of the CDR3 is TGTGCCTGGAGGGGGACCTCAGATACGCAGTATTTT. Translating gives CAWRGTSDTQYF.

This clonotype was found many times. This chain uses TRBV3-1 with TRBJ1-2, with D tentatively TRBD1 (6 bases). The CDR3 contains 15 residues. Germline CDR1 LGHDT, CDR2 YNNKEL (reference sequence). Trimming shortened V by 1 base and J by 4 bases, and 13 bases separated the two germline ends. The CDR3 reads CASSQGSGAIYGYTF. The CDR3 DNA reads TGTGCCAGCAGCCAAGGGTCAGGGGCAATCTATGGCTACACCTTC.

Here the CDR3 reads CASSSYRTGDIQYF. Here the CDR3 DNA reads TGTGCCAGCAGTTCATACCGGACGGGGGACATTCAGTACTTC. The chain has TRBV6-5 and TRBJ2-4; D is perhaps TRBD2 (6 bases). With 4 bases removed from V and 8 bases from J, the gap between germline ends came to 15 bases. Looked up from germline, CDR1 is MNHEY and CDR2 is SVGAGI. This CDR3 region has 14 residues.

In this sample, this clonotype turned up many times. The chain links TRBV7-2 to TRBJ1-5; D may be TRBD1 (6 bases). The CDR3 spans 15 residues. CDR1 is SGHTA and CDR2 is FQGNSA in the germline V gene. Trimming shortened V by 3 bases and J by 1 base, and 10 bases separated the two germline ends. The CDR3 here is CASSLTGLSNQPQHF. DNA for the CDR3: TGTGCCAGCAGCTTGACAGGCTTAAGCAATCAGCCCCAGCATTTT.